The 26 T cell receptor beta chains below all came from one sample that was sequenced in a study of relationships among human T cell subsets. Anti-CD45RO beads selected memory T cells out of the CD45RA-negative fraction. Semiquantitative ARM-PCR amplified T cell receptor alpha and beta CDR3 regions from mRNA. In ARM-PCR, communal superprimers followed tagged nested gene-specific primers for exponential amplification. Each CDR3 protein is one row after TCRdb ran MiXCR on the multiplex PCR reads. Altogether thousands of distinct CDR3 sequences are present, around 52% being singletons, with the ten largest covering around 5.3%. Input material: memory T cells sorted from blood. The source is a middle-aged man in good health.

V and J are TRBV20-1 and TRBJ2-7; 11 bases map to TRBD1. This CDR3 comprises 14 residues. Germline V CDR1 and CDR2: DFQATT, SNEGSKA (reference sequence). The J segment lost 1 base and the V segment lost 4 bases, leaving 3 bases of the junction unmatched. CDR3 nucleotides: TGCAGTGCTACGGACAGGGGGCGTTCCTACGAGCAGTACTTC. Amino acid sequence: CSATDRGRSYEQYF.

The rearrangement joins TRBV11-2 to TRBJ1-1; maybe TRBD1 (5 bases). This CDR3 is 12 amino acids long. The germline CDR1 and CDR2 sequences are SGHAT and FQNNGV. V dropped 4 bases and J dropped 8 bases, with 11 bases sitting between them. In DNA, the CDR3 is TGTGCCAGCAGCTCAAATCGACAGGAAGCTTTCTTT. Translation gives CASSSNRQEAFF.

The chain uses TRBV5-1 and TRBJ1-1; D gene unclear. With 4 bases removed from V and 5 bases from J, the gap between germline ends came to 15 bases. CDR1 SGHRS and CDR2 YFSETQ come from the germline V gene. The CDR3 spans 14 residues. CDR3 nucleotide sequence: TGCGCCAGCAGCAGGGAGGCGGACTTGACTGAAGCTTTCTTT. Residues: CASSREADLTEAFF. Supplemented by reference TRBV5-1 and TRBJ1-1, the full variable domain reads KAGVTQTPRYLIKTRGQQVTLSCSPISGHRSVSWYQQTPGQGLQFLFEYFSETQRNKGNFPGRFSGRQFSNSRSEMNVSTLELGDSALYLCASSREADLTEAFFGQGTRLTVV.

The J gene is TRBJ1-6, the V gene TRBV28; D ambiguous. This CDR3 is built from 16 residues. Per germline, CDR1 MDHEN and CDR2 SYDVKM. V was shortened by 3 bases and J by 0 bases, with 9 bases between the two germline ends. CDR3 nucleotides: TGTGCCAGCAGTTTTTCTGGGAGCTCCTATAATTCACCCCTCCACTTT. Translating gives CASSFSGSSYNSPLHF.

The chain is built from TRBV4-1 and TRBJ1-3; 10 bases are a match to TRBD1. CDR3 size: 15 residues. In germline, CDR1 is MGHRA, CDR2 YSYEKL. V lost 4 bases to trimming and J lost 2 bases; unmatched junction nucleotides: 2. This CDR3 reads CASSPGQGAGNTIYF. As DNA, the CDR3 is TGCGCCAGCAGCCCTGGACAGGGGGCTGGAAACACCATATATTTT.

The rearrangement links TRBV6-4 to TRBJ1-2; D call uncertain. The V end was cut by 2 bases, the J end by 4 bases, with 5 bases between. Germline V lookup: CDR1 MRHNA, CDR2 SNTAGT. The CDR3 is made up of 12 amino acids. As DNA, the CDR3 is TGTGCCAGCAGTGACAGGTCCTATGGCTACACCTTC. Amino acid sequence: CASSDRSYGYTF.

This clonotype was detected a few times. This sequence joins TRBV11-2 and TRBJ2-7; TRBD2 matches at 7 bases. Germline-derived CDR1 and CDR2 are SGHAT and FQNNGV. The CDR3 extends over 17 amino acids. Trimming cost V 0 bases and J 4 bases; bases outside gene matches: 12. The CDR3 DNA is TGTGCCAGCAGCTTAGAGGGAGGGAGGGGATTTCGTTACGAGCAGTACTTC. Translating it yields CASSLEGGRGFRYEQYF. The whole variable domain, remainder taken from reference TRBV11-2 and TRBJ2-7, is EAGVAQSPRYKIIEKRQSVAFWCNPISGHATLYWYQQILGQGPKLLIQFQNNGVVDDSQLPKDRFSAERLKGVDSTLKIQPAKLEDSAVYLCASSLEGGRGFRYEQYFGPGTRLTVT.

The count of this clonotype is one. The germline gene is not matched at one end of the junction; a read error may be the cause. This chain connects TRBV27 to TRBJ2-3, with TRBD1 matching over 9 bases. This CDR3 contains 15 residues. Germline V gene sequence: CDR1 MNHEY, CDR2 SMNVEV (reference sequence). CDR3 protein: CASSFGTGYTDTQYF. The CDR3 nucleotides are TGCGCCAGCAGTTTCGGGACAGGGTACACAGATACGCAGTATTTT.

This clonotype was recorded a few times. The rearrangement links TRBV7-9 to TRBJ2-7; tentative D call: TRBD1 (5 bases). This CDR3 region has 11 residues. V dropped 5 bases and J dropped 6 bases, with 8 bases sitting between them. The germline gives CDR1 SEHNR, CDR2 FQNEAQ (reference sequence). The CDR3 bases are TGTGCCAGCAGCCAGGGTCTCGAGCAGTACTTC. It is translated as CASSQGLEQYF. Looking up the rest from reference TRBV7-9 and TRBJ2-7 gives the full variable domain: DTGVSQNPRHKITKRGQNVTFRCDPISEHNRLYWYRQTLGQGPEFLTYFQNEAQLEKSRLLSDRFSAERPKGSFSTLEIQRTEQGDSAMYLCASSQGLEQYFGPGTRLTVT.

This clonotype came up a few times. This chain uses TRBV28 with TRBJ2-5, with TRBD2 matching over 8 bases. The V gene's germline CDR1 is MDHEN and CDR2 SYDVKM. Trimming cost V 3 bases and J 5 bases; bases outside gene matches: 8. CDR3 length: 15 amino acids. CDR3 amino acids: CASSFGGTSLETQYF. CDR3 coding DNA: TGTGCCAGCAGTTTCGGTGGGACTAGTTTGGAGACCCAGTACTTC.

This clonotype appeared a few times. This chain connects TRBV27 to TRBJ1-5; no clear D. CDR1 is MNHEY, CDR2 SMNVEV, per germline (reference sequence). The CDR3 has 13 amino acids. V was trimmed by 4 bases and J by 7 bases, leaving 11 bases between them. The CDR3 nucleotides read TGTGCCAGCAGTTCTTCTTATTCCCAGCCCCAGCATTTT. This encodes CASSSSYSQPQHF.

A note on this clonotype: At one of its ends the junction is not consistent with the germline gene, which may arise from a read error. The V call is TRBV10-3, the J call TRBJ1-2; D not resolved. Germline CDR1 is ENHRY and CDR2 is SYGVKD. The CDR3 runs 13 residues. The CDR3 loop reads CASSYSPEYGYTF. The DNA of the CDR3 is TGTGCCAGCAGTTACTCCCCAGAATATGGCTACACCTTC.

The chain combines TRBV12-3 or TRBV12-4 with TRBJ2-5; D not certain. V shed 3 bases and J shed 6 bases, with 5 bases lying between them. CDR3 length equals 11 residues. CDR3 amino acids: CASSFRQTQYF. Written as DNA, the CDR3 is TGTGCCAGCAGTTTTCGACAGACCCAGTACTTC.

The gene calls are TRBV29-1 and TRBJ2-3; 10 nucleotides line up with TRBD1. The V and J ends lost 7 bases and 4 bases, in that order; junction bases with no gene match: 8. Germline CDR1 SQVTM, CDR2 ANQGSEA. The CDR3 is 14 amino acids. CDR3 sequence reads: CSAREGQGSDTQYF. The DNA for the CDR3 is TGCAGCGCCCGGGAGGGACAGGGGTCAGATACGCAGTATTTT.

The J gene is TRBJ1-2, the V gene TRBV29-1; 8 bases match TRBD1. Germline loops: CDR1 SQVTM, CDR2 ANQGSEA. CDR3 length: 12 residues. After removal of 6 bases from V and 2 bases from J, the junction contained 2 bases not matched to a gene. CDR3 protein: CSVDRENYGYTF. CDR3 bases: TGCAGCGTGGACAGGGAGAACTATGGCTACACCTTC.

The rearrangement links TRBV20-1 to TRBJ2-1, with 11 bases matching TRBD2. This CDR3 is built from 16 residues. The J segment lost 3 bases and the V segment lost 0 bases, leaving 4 bases of the junction unmatched. Germline V gene sequence: CDR1 DFQATT, CDR2 SNEGSKA (reference sequence). The CDR3, as DNA: TGCAGTGCTAGAGATAGCGGGAGGGGGTTCTACAATGAGCAGTTCTTC. It yields the protein CSARDSGRGFYNEQFF.

The chain employs TRBV20-1 and TRBJ2-7, with 7 bases matching TRBD2. Germline lookup yields CDR1 DFQATT and CDR2 SNEGSKA (reference sequence). The trim removed 0 bases at V and 4 bases at J, leaving 9 bases unmatched. This CDR3 is 15 amino acids long. The CDR3 spells CSARDPAGGGYEQYF. The CDR3 DNA sequence: TGCAGTGCTAGAGATCCCGCAGGCGGGGGATACGAGCAGTACTTC.

This clonotype was recorded once. The rearrangement uses TRBV7-2 and TRBJ1-1; 7 bases map to TRBD1. From germline, CDR1 is SGHTA and CDR2 FQGNSA. V trimming: 3 bases; J trimming: 7 bases; junction bases outside the gene matches: 8. The CDR3 is 14 residues long. CDR3 nucleotide sequence: TGTGCCAGCAGCTTGTCCCGGGACAGAATTGAAGCTTTCTTT. Its translation is CASSLSRDRIEAFF.

The rearrangement joins TRBV7-3 to TRBJ2-1; maybe TRBD2 (6 bases). V lost 2 bases and J 1 base, leaving 18 bases between the germline ends. The length of the CDR3 is 18 residues. Germline CDR1 is SGHTA and CDR2 is FQGTGA. The CDR3, as DNA: TGTGCCAGCAGCTTAGGGAGGTCTGCCCGGGGATCCTACAATGAGCAGTTCTTC. This translates into CASSLGRSARGSYNEQFF.

Remarks on this clonotype: The junction departs from germline at one end; a sequencing error may be responsible. The chain combines TRBV11-2 with TRBJ2-7; a possible D gene is TRBD1 (7 bases). This CDR3 spans 15 amino acids. Germline V CDR1 and CDR2: SGHAT, FQNNGV. The CDR3 DNA sequence: TGTGCCGGCAGCTTCCAGGGGGGAAGTGATAGCGAGCAGTACTTC. Translation gives CAGSFQGGSDSEQYF.

In its sample, this clonotype is medium-sized (0.01 to 0.1%). V is TRBV20-1 and J is TRBJ2-7; a possible D gene is TRBD1 (6 bases). V was pared by 7 bases and J by 0 bases, with 10 bases between. CDR3 size: 12 residues. Germline assignment: CDR1 DFQATT and CDR2 SNEGSKA (reference sequence). The CDR3 is CSVGTSSYEQYF. CDR3 DNA sequence: TGCAGTGTCGGGACATCCTCCTACGAGCAGTACTTC.

The genes are TRBV6-1 and TRBJ2-1, with TRBD1 matching over 8 bases. Germline CDR1 MNHNS, CDR2 SASEGT. The V segment lost 3 bases and the J segment 10 bases; nucleotides outside the gene matches: 8. The CDR3 is 14 residues long. The CDR3 spells CASSDGQGVGEQFF. The CDR3 DNA follows: TGTGCCAGCAGTGACGGACAGGGAGTTGGAGAGCAGTTCTTC.

The rearrangement uses TRBV18 and TRBJ2-7; TRBD1 is a possible D gene (5 bases). The CDR3 extends over 14 amino acids. V lost 4 bases, J lost 6 bases, and 16 bases lay in between. Germline lookup yields CDR1 KGHSH and CDR2 LQKENI. For the CDR3, the DNA is TGTGCCAGCTCACAAAAGGGGTCCGACGGCGAGCAGTACTTC. It is translated as CASSQKGSDGEQYF.

Concerning this clonotype itself: Sequence at one end of the junction differs from germline and may be a read error. The gene calls are TRBV2 and TRBJ1-5, with no clear D. Germline CDR1 and CDR2: SNHLY and FYNNEI. The CDR3 runs to 12 residues. The CDR3 DNA is TGTGCCAGCAGACGGCACAATCAGCCCCAGCATTTC. Translated, it gives CASRRHNQPQHF. The entire variable domain, with the rest obtained from reference TRBV2 and TRBJ1-5, is as follows: EPEVTQTPSHQVTQMGQEVILRCVPISNHLYFYWYRQILGQKVEFLVSFYNNEISEKSEIFDDQFSVERPDGSNFTLKIRSTKLEDSAMYFCASRRHNQPQHFGDGTRLSIL.

The chain carries TRBV10-2 and TRBJ2-5; D remains ambiguous. Germline-derived CDR1 and CDR2 are WSHSY and SAAADI. Trimming took 2 bases from V and 5 from J, leaving 3 bases between them. The CDR3 consists of 11 residues. The CDR3 loop reads CASSEAETQYF. The CDR3 nucleotides read TGCGCCAGCAGTGAGGCGGAGACCCAGTACTTC.

This clonotype came up a few times. One end of the junction varies from germline; a read error may be responsible. The chain carries TRBV5-4 and TRBJ2-5, with a weak D call TRBD2 (5 bases). The CDR3 is 14 residues long. Germline V CDR1 and CDR2: SGHNT, YYREEE (reference sequence). Here the CDR3 reads CASSLRVKQETQYF. The CDR3 DNA sequence: TGCGCCAGCAGCTTGCGGGTGAAACAAGAGACCCAGTACTTC.